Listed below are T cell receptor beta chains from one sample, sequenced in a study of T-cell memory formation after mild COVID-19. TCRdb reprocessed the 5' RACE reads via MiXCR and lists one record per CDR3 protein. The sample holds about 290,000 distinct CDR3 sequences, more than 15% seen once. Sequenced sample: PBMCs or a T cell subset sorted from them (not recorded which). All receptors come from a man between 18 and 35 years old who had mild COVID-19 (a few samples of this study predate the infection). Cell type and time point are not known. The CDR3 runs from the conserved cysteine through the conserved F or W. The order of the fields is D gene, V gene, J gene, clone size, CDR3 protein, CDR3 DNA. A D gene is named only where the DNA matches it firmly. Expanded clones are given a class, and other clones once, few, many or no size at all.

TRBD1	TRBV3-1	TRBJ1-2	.	CASSPGTGGFGYTF	TGTGCCAGCAGCCCCGGGACAGGGGGCTTTGGCTACACCTTC
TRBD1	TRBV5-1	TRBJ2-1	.	CASSFTGGHNEQFF	TGCGCCAGCAGCTTTACAGGGGGCCACAATGAGCAGTTCTTC
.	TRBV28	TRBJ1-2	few	CASSLGPAWGYTF	TGTGCCAGCAGTTTAGGTCCGGCGTGGGGCTACACCTTC
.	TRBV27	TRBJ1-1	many	CASSFSGEGTEAFF	TGTGCCAGCAGTTTTTCAGGGGAAGGGACTGAAGCTTTCTTT
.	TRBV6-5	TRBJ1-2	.	CASSYSQGMSYGYTF	TGTGCCAGCAGTTACTCCCAGGGCATGAGCTATGGCTACACCTTC
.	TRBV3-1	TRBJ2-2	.	CASSQVGQNTGELFF	TGTGCCAGCAGCCAAGTAGGCCAGAACACCGGGGAGCTGTTTTTT
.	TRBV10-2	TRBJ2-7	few	CASCGTPAYEQYF	TGCGCCAGCTGCGGGACACCCGCCTACGAGCAGTACTTC
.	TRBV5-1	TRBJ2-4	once	CASRTGTKNIQYF	TGCGCCAGCCGCACAGGGACCAAAAACATTCAGTACTTC
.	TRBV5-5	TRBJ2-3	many	CASSLASSRGTDTQYF	TGTGCCAGCAGCTTGGCCTCGTCTCGGGGCACAGATACGCAGTATTTT
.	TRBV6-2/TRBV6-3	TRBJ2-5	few	CATQFSYQETQYF	TGTGCCACACAGTTTTCGTACCAAGAGACCCAGTACTTC
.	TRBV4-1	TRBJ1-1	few	CASRSLDRNTEAFF	TGCGCCAGCAGAAGCCTCGACAGGAACACTGAAGCTTTCTTT
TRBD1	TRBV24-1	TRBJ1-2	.	CATSDSRAGGRYTF	TGTGCCACCAGTGACTCGCGTGCAGGGGGACGCTACACCTTC
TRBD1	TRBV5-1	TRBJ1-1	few	CASSRDRDGRNTEAFF	TGCGCCAGCAGCAGGGACAGAGACGGTCGGAACACTGAAGCTTTCTTT
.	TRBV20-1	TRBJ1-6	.	CSARTFQSYNSPLHF	TGCAGTGCCAGGACCTTCCAGTCCTATAATTCACCCCTCCACTTT
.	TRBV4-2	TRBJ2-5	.	CASSQATEEQETQYF	TGTGCCAGCAGCCAAGCGACAGAAGAACAAGAGACCCAGTACTTC
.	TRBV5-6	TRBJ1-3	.	CAGTAYHSGNTIYF	TGTGCCGGTACGGCTTACCACTCTGGAAACACCATATATTTT
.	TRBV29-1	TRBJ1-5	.	CSVEETEDQPQHF	TGCAGCGTTGAAGAAACGGAGGATCAGCCCCAGCATTTT
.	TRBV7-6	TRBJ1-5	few	CASSPDGSNQPQHF	TGTGCCAGCAGCCCCGACGGTAGCAATCAGCCCCAGCATTTT
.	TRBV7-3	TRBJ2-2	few	CASSPAGTGELFF	TGTGCCAGCAGCCCTGCGGGCACCGGGGAGCTGTTTTTT
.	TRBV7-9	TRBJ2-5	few	CASSLSTSEETQYF	TGTGCCAGCAGCTTATCGACATCCGAAGAGACCCAGTACTTC
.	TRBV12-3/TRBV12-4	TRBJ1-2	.	CASSMASRGYTF	TGTGCCAGCAGCATGGCTTCTCGGGGCTACACCTTC
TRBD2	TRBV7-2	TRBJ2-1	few	CASSAPPSGDEQFF	TGTGCCAGCAGCGCGCCTCCGAGCGGGGATGAGCAGTTCTTC
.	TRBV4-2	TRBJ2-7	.	CASSQDWGASYEQYF	TGTGCCAGCAGCCAAGATTGGGGGGCCTCCTACGAGCAGTACTTC
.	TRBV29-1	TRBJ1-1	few	CSVSRGPTEAFF	TGCAGCGTCAGCAGGGGACCCACTGAAGCTTTCTTT
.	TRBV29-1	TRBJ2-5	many	CSVEDLGRQLTQYF	TGCAGCGTTGAAGATCTGGGCAGACAATTGACCCAGTACTTC
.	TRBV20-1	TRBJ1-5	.	CSARRALGYGTQPQHF	TGCAGTGCTAGGAGGGCTTTGGGATATGGCACTCAGCCCCAGCATTTT
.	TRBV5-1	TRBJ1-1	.	CASSLGAANTEAFF	TGCGCCAGCAGCTTGGGGGCGGCGAACACTGAAGCTTTCTTT
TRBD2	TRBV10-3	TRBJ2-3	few	CAISVQRGRTDTQYF	TGTGCCATCAGTGTTCAGCGGGGGAGGACAGATACGCAGTATTTT
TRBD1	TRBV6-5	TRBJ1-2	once	CASSLRRPGQGYGYTF	TGTGCCAGCAGTTTACGCCGGCCGGGACAGGGCTATGGCTACACCTTC
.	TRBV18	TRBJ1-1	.	CASSGLGKIEASF	TGTGCCAGCTCAGGCTTGGGTAAGATTGAAGCTTCCTTT
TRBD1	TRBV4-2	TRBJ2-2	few	CASSPSQGQGELFF	TGTGCCAGCAGCCCCTCACAGGGGCAAGGGGAGCTGTTTTTT
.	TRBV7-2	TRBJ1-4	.	CASSFTGTNEKLFF	TGTGCCAGCAGCTTCACAGGGACTAATGAAAAACTGTTTTTT
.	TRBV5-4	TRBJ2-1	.	CASSGIEAHNEQFF	TGTGCCAGCAGCGGAATAGAGGCCCACAATGAGCAGTTCTTC
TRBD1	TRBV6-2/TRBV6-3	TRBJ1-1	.	CASTNGQGTEAFF	TGTGCCAGCACCAACGGACAGGGCACTGAAGCTTTCTTT
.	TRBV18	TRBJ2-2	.	CASSDGNYGELFF	TGTGCCAGCTCAGACGGGAACTACGGGGAGCTGTTTTTT
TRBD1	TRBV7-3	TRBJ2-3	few	CASSLNPRTGGADTQYF	TGTGCCAGCAGCTTGAATCCCAGAACAGGGGGCGCAGATACGCAGTATTTT
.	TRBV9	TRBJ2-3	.	CASSGRHSTDTQYF	TGTGCCAGCAGTGGGCGGCACAGCACAGATACGCAGTATTTT
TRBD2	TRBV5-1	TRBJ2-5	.	CASSLALRGGLETQYF	TGCGCCAGCAGCTTGGCTCTGCGGGGGGGCCTCGAGACCCAGTACTTC
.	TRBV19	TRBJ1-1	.	CASTTIHVGGVTEAFF	TGTGCCAGTACCACGATCCACGTGGGGGGGGTCACTGAAGCTTTCTTT
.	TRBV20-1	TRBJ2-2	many	CSARPDNTGELFF	TGCAGTGCTAGACCCGACAACACCGGGGAGCTGTTTTTT
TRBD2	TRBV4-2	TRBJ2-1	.	CAIGLSGTREQFF	TGTGCCATAGGTCTTAGCGGGACGCGCGAGCAGTTCTTC
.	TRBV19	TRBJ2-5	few	CASSKDGSPSQYF	TGTGCCAGTAGTAAGGACGGATCTCCCTCCCAGTACTTC
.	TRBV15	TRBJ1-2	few	CATSRDPPLRGEDGYTF	TGTGCCACCAGCAGAGATCCCCCTCTCAGGGGAGAAGATGGCTACACCTTC
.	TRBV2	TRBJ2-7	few	CASSAGAGEAYEQYF	TGTGCCAGCAGTGCCGGGGCAGGGGAAGCGTACGAGCAGTACTTC
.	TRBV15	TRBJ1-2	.	CATSRERQPNYGYTF	TGTGCCACCAGCAGAGAACGGCAGCCAAACTATGGCTACACCTTC